The 14 T cell receptor beta chains below come from one sample, sequenced in a study of blood T cell repertoires in COVID-19 (TCRdb year 2020). The library was built by means of the immunoSEQ multiplex PCR assay. Held by TCRdb, this immuneACCESS table contains in-frame sequences only and omits some clones. Under half of the omission traces to an unresolved V gene where checked; the cause of the rest is unknown. The sample yields some 110,000 clones; 70% to 90% were counted once. The top ten clonotypes cover roughly 1.5% of the sample. What was sequenced was peripheral blood. These receptors originate from a man aged 40-49 years with acute or convalescent COVID-19.

The rearrangement joins TRBV30 to TRBJ2-7, with TRBD1 identical over 8 bases. Unmatched junction bases numbered 7, after V lost 0 bases and J lost 3 bases. The CDR3 runs to 15 residues. Germline CDR1 and CDR2: GTSNPN and SVGIG (reference sequence). The CDR3 protein is CAWSVPRTGNYEQYF. As DNA, the CDR3 is TGTGCCTGGAGTGTACCTAGGACAGGGAACTACGAGCAGTACTTC.

V gene TRBV27 combines with J gene TRBJ2-2; D is undetermined. Deletions cut 3 bases from V and 4 bases from J, with 3 bases between. Germline CDR1 MNHEY, CDR2 SMNVEV (reference sequence). The CDR3 runs to 12 residues. CDR3: CASSFLTGELFF. The CDR3 bases are TGTGCCAGCAGTTTCCTCACCGGGGAGCTGTTTTTT.

CDR3 sequence: CASSASRAYGYTF. The CDR3 DNA follows: TGTGCCAGCAGTGCGAGCAGGGCCTATGGCTACACCTTC. V usage is TRBV2 and J usage is TRBJ1-2; TRBD1 might be the D (5 bases). V was shortened by 4 bases and J by 4 bases, with 10 bases between the two germline ends. Germline loops: CDR1 SNHLY, CDR2 FYNNEI. The CDR3 runs 13 residues.

The V gene is TRBV18, the J gene TRBJ2-5, with D perhaps TRBD2 (6 bases). The CDR3 is made up of 15 amino acids. Germline assignment: CDR1 KGHSH and CDR2 LQKENI. V lost 5 bases, J lost 1 base, and 14 bases lay in between. The CDR3 spells CASSYRGSGQETQYF. The DNA of the CDR3 is TGTGCCAGCTCATACCGGGGTAGCGGCCAAGAGACCCAGTACTTC.

The rearrangement joins TRBV11-3 to TRBJ2-3; D is unclear. Germline V gene sequence: CDR1 SGHNT, CDR2 YENEEA. CDR3 size: 13 residues. The V and J ends lost 3 bases and 4 bases respectively, with 8 bases between them. The CDR3 loop is CASSFTLADTQYF. CDR3 DNA sequence: TGTGCCAGCAGCTTTACCCTAGCAGATACGCAGTATTTT.

The CDR3 bases are TGTGCCAGCTCAAACTACGGGACAGGGAACTATGGCTACACCTTC. The encoded protein is CASSNYGTGNYGYTF. J is TRBJ1-2 and V is TRBV18, with 9 bases matching TRBD1. The CDR3 totals 15 residues. Germline CDR1 and CDR2: KGHSH and LQKENI. V lost 5 bases to trimming and J lost 2 bases; unmatched junction nucleotides: 6.

The chain is built from TRBV10-2 and TRBJ2-1, with D hard to call. V lost 4 bases, J lost 9 bases, and 7 bases lay in between. This CDR3 contains 11 residues. Germline values: CDR1 WSHSY, CDR2 SAAADI. In DNA, the CDR3 is TGCGCCAGCAGTGTTCTAGGTGAGCAGTTCTTC. Translated: CASSVLGEQFF.

The chain combines TRBV5-6 with TRBJ2-5; 9 bases fit TRBD1. After removal of 1 base from V and 3 bases from J, the junction contained 13 bases not matched to a gene. The CDR3 runs to 18 residues. CDR1 and CDR2 (germline): SGHDT, YYEEEE. CDR3 DNA: TGTGCCAGCAGCTTGCCCCCGGGACAGGGTGGTATAGAAGAGACCCAGTACTTC. It is translated as CASSLPPGQGGIEETQYF.

This clone appeared once. V gene TRBV25-1 combines with J gene TRBJ1-5, with TRBD1 as a possible D gene (5 bases). The germline gives CDR1 MGHDK, CDR2 SYGVNS. The V and J ends lost 2 bases and 3 bases respectively, with 8 bases between them. The CDR3 is made up of 14 amino acids. DNA of the CDR3: TGTGCCAGCAGTGAACGGGGGGACAATCAGCCCCAGCATTTT. This encodes CASSERGDNQPQHF.

The rearrangement links TRBV9 to TRBJ2-5, with 15 nucleotides matching TRBD2. The J segment lost 5 bases and the V segment lost 4 bases, leaving 9 bases of the junction unmatched. This CDR3 spans 17 amino acids. Germline V gene lookup returns CDR1 SGDLS and CDR2 YYNGEE. The CDR3 DNA follows: TGTGCCAGCAGCCCGCGGACTAGCGGGGGGGCCGGGGAGACCCAGTACTTC. Translation: CASSPRTSGGAGETQYF. Drawing the rest from reference TRBV9 and TRBJ2-5, the complete variable domain is DSGVTQTPKHLITATGQRVTLRCSPRSGDLSVYWYQQSLDQGLQFLIQYYNGEERAKGNILERFSAQQFPDLHSELNLSSLELGDSALYFCASSPRTSGGAGETQYFGPGTRLLVL.

A single count supports this clone. The chain couples TRBV7-2 to TRBJ2-7; 9 positions agree with TRBD1. The CDR3 extends over 14 amino acids. Germline-derived CDR1 and CDR2 are SGHTA and FQGNSA. Trimming cost V 6 bases and J 1 base; bases outside gene matches: 4. The CDR3 DNA follows: TGTGCCAGCAGTTGGGACAGGGCATCCTACGAGCAGTACTTC. Protein product: CASSWDRASYEQYF.

V and J are TRBV15 and TRBJ1-4, with 9 bases aligning to TRBD1. This CDR3 spans 15 amino acids. V gave up 3 bases and J gave up 7 bases; unmatched junction bases: 6. Germline CDR1 reads LNHNV; CDR2 reads YYDKDF (reference sequence). CDR3 in amino acids: CATSSAGTGREKLFF. The CDR3 nucleotides are TGTGCCACCAGCAGTGCCGGGACAGGGCGTGAAAAACTGTTTTTT.

This sequence joins TRBV6-1 and TRBJ2-7; D is undetermined. This CDR3 contains 15 residues. The germline V gene encodes CDR1 MNHNS and CDR2 SASEGT. V gave up 0 bases and J gave up 2 bases, with 11 bases separating them. CDR3 protein: CASSEAGALAYEQYF. The CDR3 DNA reads TGTGCCAGCAGTGAAGCAGGAGCACTGGCCTACGAGCAGTACTTC.

V gene TRBV6-1 combines with J gene TRBJ1-3; D is unresolved. V gave up 2 bases and J gave up 7 bases, with 6 bases separating them. The CDR3 is 12 residues long. CDR1 is MNHNS and CDR2 is SASEGT in the germline V gene. The CDR3 protein is CASSERGNTIYF. The CDR3 DNA follows: TGTGCCAGCAGTGAAAGAGGGAACACCATATATTTT.